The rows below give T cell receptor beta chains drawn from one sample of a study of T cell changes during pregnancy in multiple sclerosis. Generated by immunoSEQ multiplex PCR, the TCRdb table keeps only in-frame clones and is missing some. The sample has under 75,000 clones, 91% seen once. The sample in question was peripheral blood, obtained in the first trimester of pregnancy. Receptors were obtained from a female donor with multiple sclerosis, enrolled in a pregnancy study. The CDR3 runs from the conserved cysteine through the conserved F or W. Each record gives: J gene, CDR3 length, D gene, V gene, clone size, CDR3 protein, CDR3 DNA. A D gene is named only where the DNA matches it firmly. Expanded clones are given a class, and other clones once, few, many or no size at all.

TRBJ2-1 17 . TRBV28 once CASSGSGIGNPYNEQFF TGTGCCAGCAGTGGCTCTGGGATCGGGAACCCTTACAATGAGCAGTTCTTC
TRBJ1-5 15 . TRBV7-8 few CASSLTDSTNQPQHF TGTGCCAGCAGCTTAACGGACAGTACCAATCAGCCCCAGCATTTT
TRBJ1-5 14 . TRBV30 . CAWTQGATNQPQHF TGTGCCTGGACTCAGGGTGCGACCAATCAGCCCCAGCATTTT
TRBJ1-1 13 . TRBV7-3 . CASRRDPNTEAFF TGTGCCAGCAGGCGGGACCCGAACACTGAAGCTTTCTTT
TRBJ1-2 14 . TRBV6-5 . CASRPGSSFYGYTF TGTGCCAGCAGGCCAGGGTCTTCTTTCTATGGCTACACCTTC
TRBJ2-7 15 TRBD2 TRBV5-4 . CASSFGREGHHEQYF TGTGCCAGCAGTTTCGGGCGGGAGGGCCACCACGAGCAGTACTTC
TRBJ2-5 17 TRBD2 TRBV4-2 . CASSQVGLAGVPETQYF TGTGCCAGCAGCCAAGTTGGTCTAGCGGGAGTACCAGAGACCCAGTACTTC
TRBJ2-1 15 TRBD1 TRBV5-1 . CASSLTGGEGNEQFF TGCGCCAGCAGCTTGACAGGGGGCGAGGGCAATGAGCAGTTCTTC
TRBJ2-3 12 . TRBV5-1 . CASSLNSNTQYF TGCGCCAGCAGCTTGAACAGCAATACGCAGTATTTT
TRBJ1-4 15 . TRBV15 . CATRRGQETNEKLFF TGTGCCACCAGGCGGGGGCAGGAAACTAATGAAAAACTGTTTTTT
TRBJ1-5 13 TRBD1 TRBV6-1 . CASSADRVQPQHF TGTGCCAGCAGTGCTGACAGGGTTCAGCCCCAGCATTTT
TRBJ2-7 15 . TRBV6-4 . CASSDSIAGYYEQYF TGTGCCAGCAGTGACTCGATTGCGGGATACTACGAGCAGTACTTC
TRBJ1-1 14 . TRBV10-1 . CASSRDIMNTEAFF TGCGCCAGCAGTCGGGACATCATGAACACTGAAGCTTTCTTT
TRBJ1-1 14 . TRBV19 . CASGRHPMNTEAFF TGTGCCAGTGGGAGACACCCGATGAACACTGAAGCTTTCTTT
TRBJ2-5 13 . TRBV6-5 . CASSATGAETQYF TGTGCCAGCAGTGCGACAGGAGCGGAGACCCAGTACTTC
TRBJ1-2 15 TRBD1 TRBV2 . CASSVGTGGIDGYTF TGTGCCAGCAGTGTGGGGACAGGGGGGATTGATGGCTACACCTTC
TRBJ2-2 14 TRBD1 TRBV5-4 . CASSWDRVTGELFF TGTGCCAGCAGCTGGGACAGGGTGACCGGGGAGCTGTTTTTT
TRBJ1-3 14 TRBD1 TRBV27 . CASSSGGHGNTIYF TGTGCCAGCAGTTCAGGGGGCCATGGAAACACCATATATTTT
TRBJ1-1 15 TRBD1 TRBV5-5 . CASSFRGGEGTEAFF TGTGCCAGCAGCTTCCGAGGGGGCGAGGGCACTGAAGCTTTCTTT
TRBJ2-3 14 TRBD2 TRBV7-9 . CASSLAGGTDTQYF TGTGCCAGCAGCTTAGCGGGGGGGACAGATACGCAGTATTTT
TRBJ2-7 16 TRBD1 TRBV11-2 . CASSLIRTGISYEQYF TGTGCCAGCAGCTTAATACGGACAGGAATAAGCTACGAGCAGTACTTC
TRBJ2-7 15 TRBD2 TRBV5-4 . CASSTETSGRREQYF TGTGCCAGCAGCACGGAGACTAGCGGGAGAAGGGAGCAGTACTTC
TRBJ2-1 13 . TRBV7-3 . CASSSGPGAEQFF TGTGCCAGCAGCTCCGGACCGGGAGCTGAGCAGTTCTTC
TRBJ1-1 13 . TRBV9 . CASSDRFGTEAFF TGTGCCAGCAGCGACAGGTTTGGCACTGAAGCTTTCTTT
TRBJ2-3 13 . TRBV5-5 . CASSLARADTQYF TGTGCCAGCAGCTTGGCCCGGGCAGATACGCAGTATTTT
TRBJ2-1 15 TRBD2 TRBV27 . CASSLGLAVYNEQFF TGTGCCAGCAGTTTAGGTCTAGCGGTTTACAATGAGCAGTTCTTC
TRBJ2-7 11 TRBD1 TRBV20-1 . CSLTGVGEQYF TGCAGCCTGACAGGGGTGGGGGAGCAGTACTTC
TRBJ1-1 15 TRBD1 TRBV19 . CASSIEGQGFTEAFF TGTGCCAGTAGTATAGAAGGACAGGGGTTCACTGAAGCTTTCTTT
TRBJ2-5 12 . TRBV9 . CASGKTLETQYF TGTGCCAGCGGCAAAACCCTCGAGACCCAGTACTTC
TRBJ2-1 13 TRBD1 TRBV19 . CASGDRGLNEQFF TGTGCTTCAGGGGACAGGGGTTTAAATGAGCAGTTCTTC
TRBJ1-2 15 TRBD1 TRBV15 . CATSRGTGRIGGYTF TGTGCCACCAGCAGGGGGACAGGGAGGATCGGTGGCTACACCTTC
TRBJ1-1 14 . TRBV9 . CASSVSPGDTEAFF TGTGCCAGCAGCGTAAGTCCAGGGGACACTGAAGCTTTCTTT
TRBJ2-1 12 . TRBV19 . CASSVDRNEQFF TGTGCCAGTAGTGTCGACAGGAATGAGCAGTTCTTC
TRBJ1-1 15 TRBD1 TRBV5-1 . CASSASTGMNTEAFF TGCGCCAGCAGCGCCTCGACAGGGATGAACACTGAAGCTTTCTTT
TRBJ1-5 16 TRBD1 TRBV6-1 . CASSGQGGSGNQPQHF TGTGCCAGCAGTGGACAGGGGGGCAGCGGCAATCAGCCCCAGCATTTT
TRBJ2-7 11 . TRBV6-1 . CASSGANEQYF TGTGCCAGCAGCGGAGCGAACGAGCAGTACTTC
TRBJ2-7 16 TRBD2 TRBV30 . CAWSATTSGRTHEQYF TGTGCCTGGAGTGCTACGACTAGCGGGAGAACCCACGAGCAGTACTTC
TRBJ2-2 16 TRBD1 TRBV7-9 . CASSLTGTASGGELFF TGTGCCAGCAGCTTAACCGGGACAGCATCCGGCGGGGAGCTGTTTTTT
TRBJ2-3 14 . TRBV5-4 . CASSLAGRTDTQYF TGTGCCAGCAGCTTGGCAGGGCGCACAGATACGCAGTATTTT